The 20 T cell receptor beta chains below were found in one sample sequenced in a study of T cells in Graves' hyperthyroidism and ophthalmopathy. RNA transcripts yielded amplified TCR beta CDR3 regions. A first-round RT-PCR of the TCR CDR3 used the HTBI primer set. TCRdb passed the multiplex PCR reads through MiXCR, listing each CDR3 protein once. The table lists about 540,000 distinct CDR3 sequences, 46% of them singletons. Sequencing input: peripheral blood or thyroid tissue (not recorded which). The receptors were gathered from a woman aged 18-29 years with Graves' hyperthyroidism.

This clonotype was detected ten times or more. The chain recombines TRBV7-3 with TRBJ2-7, with D possibly matching TRBD1 (6 bases). The V gene's germline CDR1 is SGHTA and CDR2 FQGTGA. Deletions cut 1 base from V and 5 bases from J, with 9 bases between. CDR3 size: 13 residues. The CDR3 protein is CASSLNREHEQYF. The CDR3 DNA reads TGTGCCAGCAGCTTAAACAGGGAACACGAGCAGTACTTC.

A single count supports this clonotype. V usage is TRBV7-3 and J usage is TRBJ1-3, with a possible D match to TRBD1 (6 bases). V gave up 3 bases and J gave up 9 bases, with 9 bases separating them. CDR1 is SGHTA and CDR2 is FQGTGA in the germline V gene. The CDR3 extends over 12 amino acids. CDR3 in amino acids: CASSFEQGTIYF. The CDR3 DNA sequence: TGTGCCAGCAGCTTTGAACAGGGCACCATATATTTT.

Notes on this clonotype: Possible read error: a much larger clone is one base away. The DNA for the CDR3 is TGCAGTGCCGCGAGCCCCGGGACCCAGTACTTC. This gives the protein CSAASPGTQYF. The chain links TRBV20-1 to TRBJ2-5; D gene ambiguous. Germline loops: CDR1 DFQATT, CDR2 SNEGSKA (reference sequence). The V end lost 6 bases, the J end lost 7 bases, and 12 bases lay between the germline ends. This CDR3 contains 11 residues.

This clonotype was seen only once. The chain has TRBV7-9 and TRBJ2-2, with D possibly called TRBD1 or TRBD2 (5 bases each). Germline loops: CDR1 SEHNR, CDR2 FQNEAQ (reference sequence). V was clipped by 4 bases and J by 0 bases, with 15 bases between them. This CDR3 is 17 amino acids long. In DNA form, the CDR3 reads TGTGCCAGCAGCTCGCCGCTAGAGGGACCGAACACCGGGGAGCTGTTTTTT. The encoded protein is CASSSPLEGPNTGELFF.

The rearrangement joins TRBV24-1 to TRBJ1-5; D is uncertain. CDR1 is KGHDR, CDR2 SFDVKD, per germline. This CDR3 region has 12 residues. The CDR3 loop reads CATREPESPQHF. The CDR3 nucleotides are TGTGCTACCCGAGAGCCGGAGTCGCCCCAGCATTTT.

The chain couples TRBV5-4 to TRBJ1-1; D not resolved. Trimming cost V 6 bases and J 4 bases, with 10 bases left between them. CDR3 size: 12 residues. Germline V gene data show CDR1 as SGHNT and CDR2 as YYREEE (reference sequence). CDR3 bases: TGTGCCAGCAACTGGGAGAGCACTGAAGCTTTCTTT. Its protein is CASNWESTEAFF.

The CDR3, as DNA: TGCAGTGCTAGAGAGCAGGGAGTTACTGAAGCTTTCTTT. Its translation is CSAREQGVTEAFF. V gene TRBV20-1 combines with J gene TRBJ1-1, with D possibly TRBD1 on 5 matching bases. CDR3 size: 13 residues. CDR1 is DFQATT and CDR2 is SNEGSKA in the germline V gene (reference sequence). V lost 0 bases and J 5 bases, leaving 10 bases between the germline ends.

A remark on this clonotype: A much larger clone differs by one base, so this may be a read error. The V gene is TRBV12-3 or TRBV12-4, the J gene TRBJ2-7; 9 nucleotides match TRBD1. The CDR3 covers 17 residues. Germline trimming cut 5 bases from V and 6 bases from J; bases unmatched to any gene: 17. The CDR3 coding sequence is TGTGCCAGCAGTCCAACCCTTACCGGGACAGGGAGGGGCGAGCAGTACTTC. Its protein is CASSPTLTGTGRGEQYF.

At least ten counts were recorded for this clonotype. The rearrangement uses TRBV7-2 and TRBJ1-3; no reliable D call. Between the trimmed V and J ends, which lost 5 bases and 0 bases, there was a span of 14 bases. CDR3 length: 16 amino acids. Per germline, CDR1 SGHTA and CDR2 FQGNSA. CDR3 amino acids: CASSPRGGLSGNTIYF. CDR3 bases: TGTGCCAGCAGCCCCCGTGGAGGCCTCTCTGGAAACACCATATATTTT.

V usage is TRBV7-9 and J usage is TRBJ1-4, with 7 bases identical to TRBD1. CDR1 and CDR2 (germline): SEHNR, FQNEAQ (reference sequence). The CDR3 has 14 amino acids. V gave up 7 bases and J gave up 6 bases; unmatched junction bases: 8. The CDR3 sequence is CASKRTGTDEKLFF. CDR3 DNA: TGTGCCAGCAAGCGAACCGGGACAGATGAAAAACTGTTTTTT. The variable domain in full, completed from reference TRBV7-9 and TRBJ1-4, reads DTGVSQNPRHKITKRGQNVTFRCDPISEHNRLYWYRQTLGQGPEFLTYFQNEAQLEKSRLLSDRFSAERPKGSFSTLEIQRTEQGDSAMYLCASKRTGTDEKLFFGSGTQLSVL.

The chain has TRBV20-1 and TRBJ2-7, with D perhaps matching TRBD1 (5 bases). From germline, CDR1 is DFQATT and CDR2 SNEGSKA (reference sequence). Trimming cost V 4 bases and J 7 bases, with 20 bases left between them. This CDR3 contains 14 residues. The CDR3 here is CSAKETEPYNEQYF. In nucleotides, the CDR3 is TGCAGTGCTAAAGAGACAGAACCCTACAATGAGCAGTACTTC.

The genes are TRBV7-3 and TRBJ2-7; 9 nucleotides align to TRBD2. The CDR3 is 15 amino acids. In germline, CDR1 is SGHTA, CDR2 FQGTGA. V shed 1 base and J 3 bases; nucleotides not matched to a gene: 4. CDR3 nucleotide sequence: TGTGCCAGCAGCTTAAGGCCTAGCGGGGTCTACGAGCAGTACTTC. It is translated as CASSLRPSGVYEQYF.

The chain combines TRBV11-2 with TRBJ2-7; 7 bases fit TRBD2. This CDR3 is built from 14 residues. The V and J ends lost 6 bases and 3 bases, in that order; junction bases with no gene match: 8. Germline V lookup: CDR1 SGHAT, CDR2 FQNNGV. The CDR3 is CASSVERDRYEQYF. The CDR3 bases are TGTGCCAGCAGTGTCGAGCGGGACCGCTACGAGCAGTACTTC.

The chain is built from TRBV25-1 and TRBJ2-3, with D unclear. The CDR3 is 14 residues long. V was cut by 6 bases and J by 6 bases, with 16 bases left in between. Per the germline V gene, CDR1 is MGHDK and CDR2 is SYGVNS. The CDR3 bases are TGTGCCAGCAGCCCCCGATTCCCCCCCGATACGCAGTATTTT. The encoded protein is CASSPRFPPDTQYF. Based on the CDR3 plus reference TRBV25-1 and TRBJ2-3, the full variable domain is EADIYQTPRYLVIGTGKKITLECSQTMGHDKMYWYQQDPGMELHLIHYSYGVNSTEKGDLSSESTVSRIRTEHFPLTLESARPSHTSQYLCASSPRFPPDTQYFGPGTRLTVL.

This clonotype was observed at least ten times. The chain combines TRBV5-8 with TRBJ2-7; possibly TRBD1 for D (5 bases). The CDR3 loop spans 14 amino acids. Germline V gene data show CDR1 as SGHTS and CDR2 as YDEGEE. The CDR3 region is CAITDTGDAYEQYF. The CDR3 nucleotides read TGTGCTATAACCGACACAGGAGATGCCTACGAGCAGTACTTC.

CDR3: CASSLTGFSNQPQHF. For the CDR3, the DNA is TGTGCCAGCAGCTTAACAGGATTTAGCAATCAGCCCCAGCATTTT. The chain is built from TRBV7-8 and TRBJ1-5; D perhaps matches TRBD1 (5 bases). This CDR3 is 15 amino acids long. Germline V gene data show CDR1 as SGHVS and CDR2 as FQNEAQ. The ends were cut back, 2 bases at V and 0 bases at J, with 8 bases in the middle.

The sample holds many counts of this clonotype. The chain recombines TRBV7-9 with TRBJ1-2; no firm D call. Germline V lookup: CDR1 SEHNR, CDR2 FQNEAQ (reference sequence). The CDR3 consists of 14 residues. V lost 4 bases to trimming and J lost 4 bases, with 13 bases between them. CDR3 sequence (DNA): TGTGCCAGCAGCTCCTCGCTGCACGCCTATGGCTACACCTTC. Residues: CASSSSLHAYGYTF.

This clonotype has at least ten counts. The rearrangement links TRBV7-9 to TRBJ1-6; no definite D call. Germline loops: CDR1 SEHNR, CDR2 FQNEAQ (reference sequence). There are 11 residues in the CDR3. V dropped 2 bases and J dropped 7 bases, with 0 bases sitting between them. The chain's CDR3 is CASSLNSPLHF. DNA of the CDR3: TGTGCCAGCAGCTTAAATTCACCCCTCCACTTT.

At least ten counts were recorded for this clonotype. The genes are TRBV2 and TRBJ1-6; perhaps TRBD1 as D (5 bases). V lost 3 bases and J lost 7, with 10 bases in between. This CDR3 is built from 14 residues. Germline lookup yields CDR1 SNHLY and CDR2 FYNNEI. The CDR3 reads CASSDSRANSPLHF. As DNA, the CDR3 is TGTGCCAGCAGTGACTCCAGGGCAAATTCACCCCTCCACTTT.

This chain links TRBV18 with TRBJ2-5, with TRBD1 as a possible D gene (6 bases). This CDR3 comprises 12 residues. CDR1 is KGHSH and CDR2 is LQKENI in the germline V gene. V lost 5 bases and J lost 14, with 18 bases in between. The CDR3, as DNA: TGTGCCAGCTCAATAGAGGACAGTCCGGGATACTTC. It yields the protein CASSIEDSPGYF.